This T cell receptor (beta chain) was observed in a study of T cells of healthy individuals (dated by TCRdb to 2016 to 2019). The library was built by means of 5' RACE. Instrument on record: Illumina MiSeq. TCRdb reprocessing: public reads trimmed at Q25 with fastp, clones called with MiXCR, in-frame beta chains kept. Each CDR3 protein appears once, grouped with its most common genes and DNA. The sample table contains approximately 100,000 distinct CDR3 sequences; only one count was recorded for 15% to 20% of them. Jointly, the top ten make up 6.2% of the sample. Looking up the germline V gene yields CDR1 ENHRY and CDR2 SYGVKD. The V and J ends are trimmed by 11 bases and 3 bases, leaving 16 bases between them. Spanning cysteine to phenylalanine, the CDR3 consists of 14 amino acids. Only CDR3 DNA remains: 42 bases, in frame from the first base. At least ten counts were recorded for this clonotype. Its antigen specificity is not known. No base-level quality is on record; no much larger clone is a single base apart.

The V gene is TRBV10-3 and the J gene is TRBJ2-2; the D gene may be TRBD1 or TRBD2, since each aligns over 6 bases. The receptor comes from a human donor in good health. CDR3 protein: CASGGSPYTGELFF. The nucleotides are TGTGCCTCCGGGGGCAGCCCCTACACCGGGGAGCTGTTTTTT.